This entry features one T cell receptor (beta chain) sequence. Germline V gives CDR1 MNHEY, CDR2 SMNVEV (reference sequence). V was clipped by 4 bases and J by 2 bases, with 5 bases between them. There are 12 residues in the CDR3. The sample is drawn from a study of blood T cell repertoires in COVID-19. Looking at the study overall: The United States, Italy and Spain provided the acute and convalescent COVID-19 samples.

Assay: immunoSEQ multiplex PCR; the TCRdb copy retains only in-frame clones and omits some. The profile shows a few hundred thousand clones, about 88% of them singletons. The sequenced material came from peripheral blood. J is TRBJ1-1 and V is TRBV27, with no clear D. This clonotype was sampled from a middle-aged man with active or convalescent COVID-19. The CDR3 DNA reads as TGTGCCAGCAGTTCCCCTAACACTGAAGCTTTCTTT. Amino acids: CASSSPNTEAFF.